This T cell receptor beta chain was identified during a study of CD8 T cells in ankylosing spondylitis. Study outcomes and limitations: Ankylosing spondylitis blood appeared to be characterized by a TCR beta motif of 8 or 9 highly homologous variants. Reported data indicate significant enrichment of disease-linked clones within matched ankylosing spondylitis synovial fluid. Reactive arthritis synovial fluid and blood previously showed some of these motif variants. Disease-linked clones displayed a CD8+ phenotype and appeared relatively rarely in peripheral blood.

Both ends counted, the CDR3 spans 16 residues. Germline V CDR1 and CDR2: SGHNT, YENEEA. The TCR beta libraries were generated through quantitative 5'-RACE incorporating molecular barcodes. TCRdb recomputed calls from the 5' RACE reads with MiXCR, one row per CDR3 protein. The sample gives around 890,000 distinct CDR3 sequences, roughly 10% of which show up once; approximately 0.46% is in the top ten. There are a few counts of this clonotype. Antigen specificity is unknown. The DNA is left out, because the CDR3 cannot be placed on it with certainty; the CDR3 is given as TCRdb lists it. The receptor was derived from a male donor with ankylosing spondylitis. This chain links TRBV11-3 with TRBJ2-2. Input material: blood, either unsorted or a sorted T cell fraction (not recorded which). CDR3 protein: CASSLRCQTHRGAVFF.